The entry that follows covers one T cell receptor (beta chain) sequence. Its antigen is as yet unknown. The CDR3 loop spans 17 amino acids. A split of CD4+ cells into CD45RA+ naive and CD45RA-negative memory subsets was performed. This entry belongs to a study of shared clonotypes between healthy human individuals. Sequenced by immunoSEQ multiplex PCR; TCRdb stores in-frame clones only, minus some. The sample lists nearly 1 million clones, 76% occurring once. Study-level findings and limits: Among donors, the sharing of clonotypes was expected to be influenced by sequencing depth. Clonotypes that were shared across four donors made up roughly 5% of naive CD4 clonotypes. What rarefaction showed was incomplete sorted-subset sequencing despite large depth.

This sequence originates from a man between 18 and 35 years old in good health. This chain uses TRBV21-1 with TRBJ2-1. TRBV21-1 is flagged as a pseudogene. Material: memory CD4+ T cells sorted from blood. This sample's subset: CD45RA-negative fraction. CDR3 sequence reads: CASSKPPADLSYNEQFF. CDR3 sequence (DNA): TGTGCCAGCAGCAAACCGCCGGCGGACCTCTCCTACAATGAGCAGTTCTTC.